This T cell receptor beta chain was observed in a study of control samples from healthy donors and cancer patients. Germline trimming cut 4 bases from V and 0 bases from J; bases unmatched to any gene: 5. CDR3 length: 16 residues. Germline V lookup: CDR1 SGHNT, CDR2 YYREEE (reference sequence). The protocol was immunoSEQ multiplex PCR, while the TCRdb copy is restricted to in-frame clones and leaves out a portion. The table lists 70,000 or so clones, around 92% of them singletons. V usage is TRBV5-4 and J usage is TRBJ2-2, with 8 bases that match TRBD2. This TCR derives from a man aged 60 to 69 with lung cancer. The sample consisted of PBMCs. CDR3 in DNA: TGTGCCAGCAGCCCAACTAGCGGCGCGAACACCGGGGAGCTGTTTTTT. Its translation: CASSPTSGANTGELFF.